The T cell receptor beta chain under discussion was sequenced for a study of shared clonotypes between healthy human individuals. About this clone itself: Its specificity is not known.

In the original analysis: Because ImmunoSEQ provided only junction sequences with no quality scores, the filtering differed. Data came from immunoSEQ multiplex PCR; TCRdb stores just in-frame clones and leaves some out. That table supplies the V and J calls and clone size; D and trimming were determined from the DNA. This table holds more than 2 million clones, less than 95% found once. Naive CD8 cells comprised CD45RO-negative, CCR7-positively selected cells, excluding terminally differentiated effector memory CD45RA+ cells. General study results and limits: Naive CD4 clonotypes overlapped across a few donors at roughly 5%. When compared with the clonotypes that were shared by all four sorted-subset donors, the non-shared clonotypes turned out to have lower generation probabilities. Sampling was confined to blood; repertoires within tissues likely differ.

Looked up from germline, CDR1 is LNHNV and CDR2 is YYDKDF (reference sequence). V lost 0 bases to trimming and J lost 6 bases; unmatched junction nucleotides: 7. This CDR3 has 16 amino acids. The J gene is TRBJ1-2, the V gene TRBV15; TRBD1 matches at 10 bases. Source material: naive CD8+ T cells sorted from blood. The TCR comes from a man between 18 and 35 years old in good health. The CDR3 loop reads CATSRDQGTGADGYTF. In DNA, the CDR3 is TGTGCCACCAGCAGAGATCAGGGGACAGGGGCGGATGGCTACACCTTC.